This T cell receptor beta chain was identified in a study of blood T cell repertoires in COVID-19. Study in general: The analysed material was cDNA or gDNA that came from T cells, B-cell-depleted T cells, or PBMCs.

A Seattle source enrolled patients during active infection and followed them longitudinally. This CDR3 spans 14 amino acids. The V and J ends lost 5 bases and 2 bases, in that order; junction bases with no gene match: 3. The germline V gene encodes CDR1 LGHDT and CDR2 YNNKEL (reference sequence). Original analysis: Reference gene primers were amplified, and this amplification served to estimate nucleated cell counts. Libraries were prepared by immunoSEQ multiplex PCR; TCRdb keeps only in-frame clonotypes and omits some of them. V and J calls and clone size are given by that table; D and trimming were obtained from the DNA. There are about 170,000 clones in the sample; around 84% occur only once, and roughly 15% lies in the top ten.

The receptor was derived from a woman aged 70-85 years with COVID-19, enrolled during active disease. Sequencing was carried out using peripheral blood. This chain connects TRBV3-1 (or the pseudogene TRBV3-2) to TRBJ2-5, with 9 positions matching TRBD2. The CDR3, as DNA: TGTGCCAGCAGCTCAGCGGGGGGACAAGAGACCCAGTACTTC. Translated: CASSSAGGQETQYF.